These 5 T cell receptor beta chains came from one sample sequenced in a study of long-term antiretroviral therapy in people with HIV (dated by TCRdb to between 2021 and 2024). The immunoSEQ hsTCRB v3.0 assay was used at survey level resolution for TRB variable region sequencing. This is the immuneACCESS table as TCRdb keeps it, with only in-frame sequences that have V and J called. A part of the clones is gone; compared with another copy, unresolved V genes explain less than half, and the rest is unexplained. This sample gives some 21,000 clones in total; approximately 76% of them show up just once. The top ten hold 10% to 15% of the sample. The sequenced sample was unsorted PBMCs, obtained around 1.8 years before starting antiretroviral therapy. All receptors derive from a woman in her 40s with HIV.

The chain links TRBV11-2 to TRBJ1-2; D ambiguous. The germline gives CDR1 SGHAT, CDR2 FQNNGV. The CDR3 loop spans 15 amino acids. The ends were cut back, 0 bases at V and 4 bases at J, with 12 bases in the middle. The CDR3 coding sequence is TGTGCCAGCAGCTTAGACATTCAGAGCCCCTATGGCTACACCTTC. Translating gives CASSLDIQSPYGYTF.

V usage is TRBV28 and J usage is TRBJ1-5, with 8 bases identical to TRBD1. Germline V lookup: CDR1 MDHEN, CDR2 SYDVKM. J lost 6 bases, V lost 5 bases, and 6 bases had no gene match. This CDR3 spans 14 amino acids. CDR3 sequence reads: CASSRTGLIQPQHF. DNA for the CDR3: TGTGCCAGCAGTAGGACAGGGCTGATTCAGCCCCAGCATTTT.

The chain joins TRBV7-2 to TRBJ2-1; 8 bases fit TRBD2. Germline-derived CDR1 and CDR2 are SGHTA and FQGNSA. Trimming removed 5 bases from V and 1 base from J; junction bases left unmatched: 7. This CDR3 spans 16 amino acids. The CDR3 sequence: CASSRSAGVSYNEQFF. The DNA of the CDR3 is TGTGCCAGCAGCCGGTCAGCGGGAGTATCCTACAATGAGCAGTTCTTC.

The chain joins TRBV10-1 to TRBJ2-5, with 10 positions matching TRBD2. The CDR3 extends over 15 amino acids. Germline V CDR1 and CDR2: WNHNN, SYGVQD (reference sequence). J gave up 4 bases and V 0 bases, and 2 bases lay outside the gene matches. This chain's CDR3 is CASSESRTSGETQYF. The CDR3 DNA reads TGCGCCAGCAGTGAGTCGCGGACTAGCGGAGAGACCCAGTACTTC.

The chain has TRBV5-1 and TRBJ1-1; a weak D match, TRBD1 (5 bases). Per germline, CDR1 SGHRS and CDR2 YFSETQ. Between the trimmed V and J ends, which lost 7 bases and 3 bases, there was a span of 19 bases. This CDR3 has 15 residues. CDR3 sequence (DNA): TGCGCCAGCCAAAGGGGCGACGGGGACGACACTGAAGCTTTCTTT. Amino acid sequence: CASQRGDGDDTEAFF.